This is a list of T cell receptor beta chains from one sample in a study of blood T cells in healthy people across ages. One entry per CDR3 protein, called by TCRdb with MiXCR from the 5' RACE reads. This repertoire shows hundreds of thousands of distinct CDR3 sequences, just over 55% found once; its top ten account for under 30%. Sequencing input: blood. Source of these receptors: a man aged 35 to 55 in good health. The CDR3 runs from the conserved cysteine through the conserved F or W. D genes are given only for firm matches. The listing skips clone size in some rows; elsewhere it reads once, few, many or a size class.

V,size,D,J,DNA,CDR3
TRBV20-1,once,TRBD1,TRBJ2-5,TGCAGTGCGGGAAAAGGACAGGCTGAGTTAGAGACCCAGTACTTC,CSAGKGQAELETQYF
TRBV12-3/TRBV12-4,few,-,TRBJ2-7,TGTGCCAGCAGTTTAGCAGGGTACAATGAGCAGTACTTC,CASSLAGYNEQYF
TRBV5-1,few,-,TRBJ2-7,TGCGCCAGCAGCACAACAGGGGTGGACTACAATGAGCAGTACTTC,CASSTTGVDYNEQYF
TRBV7-2,-,-,TRBJ2-5,TGTGCCGTCCTTAAACCTCCGTACTTC,CAVLKPPYF
TRBV15,once,-,TRBJ2-1,TGTGCCACCAGCGGGGCACAACCGACCAATGAGCAGTTCTTC,CATSGAQPTNEQFF
TRBV28,-,TRBD1,TRBJ2-5,TGTGCCAGCAGCACGACAGGGAAGGGGGAGACCCAGTACTTC,CASSTTGKGETQYF
TRBV5-8,-,-,TRBJ1-5,TGTGCCAGCAGCAAGACAGGAAAGAATCAGCCCCAGCATTTT,CASSKTGKNQPQHF
TRBV20-1,few,TRBD1,TRBJ1-5,TGCAGTGCTAGGACAGGGAACCTCAATCAGCCCCAGCATTTT,CSARTGNLNQPQHF
TRBV20-1,-,TRBD1,TRBJ1-2,TGCAGTGCTATCGTCTGGCCGGGACAGGGGGCGTTGAGGGGCTACACCTTC,CSAIVWPGQGALRGYTF
TRBV29-1,few,TRBD2,TRBJ2-1,TGCAGCGTTAAATCTAGCGGGAGAGTTGGTGAGCAGTTCTTC,CSVKSSGRVGEQFF
TRBV20-1,-,TRBD2,TRBJ2-1,TGCAGTGCTAGGGACCGAAATCCGGGACTAGCGGGAATTTACAATGAGCAGTTCTTC,CSARDRNPGLAGIYNEQFF
TRBV12-3/TRBV12-4,once,-,TRBJ1-5,TGTGCCAGCAGAAGGGGGGACCATCAGCCCCAGCATTTT,CASRRGDHQPQHF